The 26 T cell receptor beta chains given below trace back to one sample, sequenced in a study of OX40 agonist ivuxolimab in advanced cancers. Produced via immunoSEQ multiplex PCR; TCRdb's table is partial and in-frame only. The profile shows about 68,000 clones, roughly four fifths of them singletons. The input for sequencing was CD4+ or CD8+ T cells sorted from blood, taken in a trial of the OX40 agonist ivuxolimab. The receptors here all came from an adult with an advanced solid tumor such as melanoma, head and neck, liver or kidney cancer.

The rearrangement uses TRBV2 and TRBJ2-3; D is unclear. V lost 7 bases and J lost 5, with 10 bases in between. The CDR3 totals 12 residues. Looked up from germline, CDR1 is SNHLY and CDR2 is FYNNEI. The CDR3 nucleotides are TGTGCCAGCAATCGGCCCCGAGATACGCAGTATTTT. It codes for CASNRPRDTQYF.

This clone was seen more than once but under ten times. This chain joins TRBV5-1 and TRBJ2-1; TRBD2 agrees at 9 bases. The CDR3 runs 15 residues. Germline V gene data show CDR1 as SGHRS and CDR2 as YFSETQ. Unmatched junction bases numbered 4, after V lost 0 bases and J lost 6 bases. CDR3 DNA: TGCGCCAGCAGCTTGGGGCGGGGGGGCCCCAATGAGCAGTTCTTC. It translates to CASSLGRGGPNEQFF.

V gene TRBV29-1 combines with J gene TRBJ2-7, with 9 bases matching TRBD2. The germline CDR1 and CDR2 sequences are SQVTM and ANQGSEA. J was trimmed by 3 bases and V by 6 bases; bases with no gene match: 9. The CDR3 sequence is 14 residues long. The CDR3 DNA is TGCAGCGTGGCCGGGCTAGCGGGGATCTACGAGCAGTACTTC. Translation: CSVAGLAGIYEQYF.

CDR3 in DNA: TGCGCCAGCAGCTTTACTAGCGGGGGGGATCGCACAGATACGCAGTATTTT. Translated, it gives CASSFTSGGDRTDTQYF. The V gene is TRBV5-1, the J gene TRBJ2-3, with 13 bases identical to TRBD2. The germline gives CDR1 SGHRS, CDR2 YFSETQ. The CDR3 has 17 amino acids. V dropped 2 bases and J dropped 1; count of bases not matched to a gene: 4. The full variable domain, with the rest looked up from reference TRBV5-1 and TRBJ2-3, is KAGVTQTPRYLIKTRGQQVTLSCSPISGHRSVSWYQQTPGQGLQFLFEYFSETQRNKGNFPGRFSGRQFSNSRSEMNVSTLELGDSALYLCASSFTSGGDRTDTQYFGPGTRLTVL.

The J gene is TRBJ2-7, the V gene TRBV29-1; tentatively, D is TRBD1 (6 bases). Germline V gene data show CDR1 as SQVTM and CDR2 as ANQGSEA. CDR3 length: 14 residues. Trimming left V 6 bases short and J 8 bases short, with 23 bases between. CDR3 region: CSVKFRDTSVKQYF. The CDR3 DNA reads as TGCAGCGTCAAGTTCCGGGACACCTCAGTAAAGCAGTACTTC.

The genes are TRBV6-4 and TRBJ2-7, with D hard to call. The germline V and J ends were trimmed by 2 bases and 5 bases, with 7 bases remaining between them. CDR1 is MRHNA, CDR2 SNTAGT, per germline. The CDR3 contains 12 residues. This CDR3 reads CASSDVPHEQYF. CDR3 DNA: TGTGCCAGCAGTGACGTCCCCCACGAGCAGTACTTC.

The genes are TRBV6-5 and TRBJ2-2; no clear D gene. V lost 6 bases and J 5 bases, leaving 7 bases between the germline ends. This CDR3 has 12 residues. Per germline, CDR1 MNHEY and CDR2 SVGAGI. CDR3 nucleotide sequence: TGTGCCAGCAGCCGCTGGACCGGGGAGCTGTTTTTT. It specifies CASSRWTGELFF.

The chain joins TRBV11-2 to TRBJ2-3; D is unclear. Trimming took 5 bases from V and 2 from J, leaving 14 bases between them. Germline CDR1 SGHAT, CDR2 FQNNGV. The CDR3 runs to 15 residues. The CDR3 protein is CASSPAGTATDTQYF. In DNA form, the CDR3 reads TGTGCCAGCAGCCCAGCCGGTACAGCCACAGATACGCAGTATTTT.

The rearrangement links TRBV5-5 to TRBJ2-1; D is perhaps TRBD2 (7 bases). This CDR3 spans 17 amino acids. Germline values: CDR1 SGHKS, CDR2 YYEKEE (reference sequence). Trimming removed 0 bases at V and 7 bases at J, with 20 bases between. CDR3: CASSLVFFGGRSNEQFF. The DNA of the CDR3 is TGTGCCAGCAGCTTGGTATTTTTCGGGGGGCGGTCAAATGAGCAGTTCTTC.

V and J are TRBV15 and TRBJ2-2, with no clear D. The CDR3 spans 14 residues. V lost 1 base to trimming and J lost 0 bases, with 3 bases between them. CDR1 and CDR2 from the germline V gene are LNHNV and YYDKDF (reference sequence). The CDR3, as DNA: TGTGCCACCAGCAGAGGCACGAACACCGGGGAGCTGTTTTTT. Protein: CATSRGTNTGELFF.

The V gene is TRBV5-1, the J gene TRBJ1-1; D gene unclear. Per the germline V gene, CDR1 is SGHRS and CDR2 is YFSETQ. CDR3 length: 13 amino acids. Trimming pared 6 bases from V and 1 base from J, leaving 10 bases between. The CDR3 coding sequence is TGCGCCAGCACTAGGGAGGGGAACACTGAAGCTTTCTTT. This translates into CASTREGNTEAFF.

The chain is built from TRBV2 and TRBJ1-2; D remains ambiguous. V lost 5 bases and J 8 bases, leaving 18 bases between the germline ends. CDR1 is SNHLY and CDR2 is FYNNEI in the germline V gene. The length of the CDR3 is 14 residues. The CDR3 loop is CASSPLTGSRGYTF. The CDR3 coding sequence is TGTGCCAGCAGTCCGTTGACGGGGTCGCGAGGCTACACCTTC.

CDR3 amino acids: CASSSGDRAGEKLFF. As DNA, the CDR3 is TGTGCCAGCAGCTCCGGGGACAGGGCGGGGGAAAAACTGTTTTTT. V is TRBV7-9 and J is TRBJ1-4, with TRBD1 identical over 9 bases. Germline V gene data show CDR1 as SEHNR and CDR2 as FQNEAQ (reference sequence). This CDR3 contains 15 residues. Germline trimming cut 4 bases from V and 8 bases from J; bases unmatched to any gene: 8.

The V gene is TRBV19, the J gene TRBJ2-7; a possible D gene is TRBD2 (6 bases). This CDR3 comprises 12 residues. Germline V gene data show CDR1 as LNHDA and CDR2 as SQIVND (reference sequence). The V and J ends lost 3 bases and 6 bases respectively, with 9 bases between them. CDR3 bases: TGTGCCAGTAGTATGCGGGGTTTCGAGCAGTACTTC. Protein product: CASSMRGFEQYF.

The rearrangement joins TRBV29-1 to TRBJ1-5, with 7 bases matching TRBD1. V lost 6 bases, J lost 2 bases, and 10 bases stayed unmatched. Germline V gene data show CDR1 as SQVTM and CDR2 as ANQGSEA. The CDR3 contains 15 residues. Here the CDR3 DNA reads TGCAGCGTGGGGGAAGGGACAGCGCGCAATCAGCCCCAGCATTTT. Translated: CSVGEGTARNQPQHF.

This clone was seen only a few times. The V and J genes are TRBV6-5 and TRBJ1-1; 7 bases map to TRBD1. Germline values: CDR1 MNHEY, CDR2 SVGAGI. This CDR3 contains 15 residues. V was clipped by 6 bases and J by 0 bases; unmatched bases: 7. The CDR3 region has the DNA TGTGCCAGCAGGCTAAGGGACAGAATGAACACTGAAGCTTTCTTT. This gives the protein CASRLRDRMNTEAFF.

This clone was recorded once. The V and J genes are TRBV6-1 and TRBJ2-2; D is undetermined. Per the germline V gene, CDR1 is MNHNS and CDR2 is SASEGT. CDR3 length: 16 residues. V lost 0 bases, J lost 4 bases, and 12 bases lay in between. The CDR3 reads CASSEAPGVVTGELFF. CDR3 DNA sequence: TGTGCCAGCAGTGAAGCGCCTGGGGTCGTCACCGGGGAGCTGTTTTTT.

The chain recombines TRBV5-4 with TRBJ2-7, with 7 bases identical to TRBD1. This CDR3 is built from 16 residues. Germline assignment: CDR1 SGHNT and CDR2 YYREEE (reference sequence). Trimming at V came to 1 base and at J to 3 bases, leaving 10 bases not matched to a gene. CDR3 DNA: TGTGCCAGCAGCTTGCCCACGGGACAGAGCATCTACGAGCAGTACTTC. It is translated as CASSLPTGQSIYEQYF.

CDR3 residues: CASGREGSGNTIYF. The CDR3 nucleotides read TGTGCCAGCGGCAGGGAGGGCTCTGGAAACACCATATATTTT. This chain uses TRBV25-1 with TRBJ1-3; TRBD1 is a possible D gene (5 bases). Germline V gene data show CDR1 as MGHDK and CDR2 as SYGVNS. The CDR3 is 14 residues long. V dropped 8 bases and J dropped 0 bases, with 11 bases sitting between them. The whole variable domain, filled in from reference TRBV25-1 and TRBJ1-3, reads EADIYQTPRYLVIGTGKKITLECSQTMGHDKMYWYQQDPGMELHLIHYSYGVNSTEKGDLSSESTVSRIRTEHFPLTLESARPSHTSQYLCASGREGSGNTIYFGEGSWLTVV.

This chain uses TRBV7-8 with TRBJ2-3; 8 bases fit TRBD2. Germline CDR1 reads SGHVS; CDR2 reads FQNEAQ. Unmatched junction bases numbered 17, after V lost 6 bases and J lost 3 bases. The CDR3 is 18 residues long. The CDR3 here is CASRLTGTSRGETDTQYF. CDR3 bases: TGTGCCAGCAGGTTGACCGGGACTAGTAGGGGGGAAACAGATACGCAGTATTTT.

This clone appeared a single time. DNA of the CDR3: TGTGCCAGCAGACAGGGGGCGAACACTGAAGCTTTCTTT. Protein: CASRQGANTEAFF. This rearrangement joins TRBV2 to TRBJ1-1, with 9 positions matching TRBD1. This CDR3 comprises 13 residues. The germline V gene has CDR1 SNHLY and CDR2 FYNNEI. With V trimmed by 6 bases and J by 1 base, 0 bases remained unmatched.

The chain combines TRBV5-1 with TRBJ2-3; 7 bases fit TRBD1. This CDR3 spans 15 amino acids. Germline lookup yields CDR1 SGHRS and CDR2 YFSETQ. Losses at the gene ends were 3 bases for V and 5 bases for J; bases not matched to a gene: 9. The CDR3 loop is CASSSPDRDKDTQYF. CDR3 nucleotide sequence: TGCGCCAGCAGCTCCCCAGACAGGGATAAAGATACGCAGTATTTT.

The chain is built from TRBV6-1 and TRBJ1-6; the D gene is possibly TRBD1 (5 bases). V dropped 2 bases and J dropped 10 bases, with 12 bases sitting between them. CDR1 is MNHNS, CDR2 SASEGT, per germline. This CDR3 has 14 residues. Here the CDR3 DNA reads TGTGCCAGCAGTGAATTCGGGGGTGGATCACCCCTCCACTTT. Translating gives CASSEFGGGSPLHF.

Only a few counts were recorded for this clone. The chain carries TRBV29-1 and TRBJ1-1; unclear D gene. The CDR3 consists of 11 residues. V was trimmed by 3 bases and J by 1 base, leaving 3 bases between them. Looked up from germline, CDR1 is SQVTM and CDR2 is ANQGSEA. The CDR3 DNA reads TGCAGCGTTGAGGCGAACACTGAAGCTTTCTTT. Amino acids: CSVEANTEAFF.

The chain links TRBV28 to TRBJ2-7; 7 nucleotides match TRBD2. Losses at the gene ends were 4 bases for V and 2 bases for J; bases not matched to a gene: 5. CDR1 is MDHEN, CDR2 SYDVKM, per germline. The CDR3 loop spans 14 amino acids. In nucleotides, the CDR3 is TGTGCCAGCAGTTGGCCTGGGGGGGCCTACGAGCAGTACTTC. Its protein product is CASSWPGGAYEQYF.

The CDR3 here is CASSFALRGGSTDTQYF. The CDR3 DNA is TGCGCCAGCAGCTTTGCCCTCCGGGGGGGAAGCACAGATACGCAGTATTTT. The chain recombines TRBV5-1 with TRBJ2-3; 8 nucleotides line up with TRBD2. CDR3 length: 17 residues. The germline V gene encodes CDR1 SGHRS and CDR2 YFSETQ. Losses at the gene ends were 2 bases for V and 0 bases for J; bases not matched to a gene: 8.